This T cell receptor (beta chain) emerged from a study of T-cell memory formation after mild COVID-19. This clonotype was seen more than once but under ten times. TCRdb used MiXCR to reprocess the 5' RACE reads, holding one entry per CDR3 protein. The table has a few hundred thousand distinct CDR3 sequences, around a tenth seen once; the top ten hold around 20%. Deletions cut 5 bases from V and 0 bases from J, with 11 bases between. The CDR3 totals 15 residues. This TCR was sampled from a man aged 18 to 29 who had mild COVID-19 (a few samples of this study predate the infection). Cell type and time point are not known. The chain uses TRBV12-3 or TRBV12-4 and TRBJ1-5; no definite D call. The material sequenced was PBMCs or a T cell subset sorted from them (not recorded which). The CDR3 region is CASSEREGSNQPQHF. CDR3 DNA sequence: TGTGCCAGCAGTGAGAGGGAGGGTAGCAATCAGCCCCAGCATTTT.